These T cell receptor beta chains were read from a single sample in a study of T-cell memory formation after mild COVID-19. In TCRdb, the 5' RACE reads were re-called with MiXCR into one record per CDR3 protein. The table includes nearly 350,000 distinct CDR3 sequences, over 10% detected once. The sample taken for sequencing was PBMCs or a T cell subset sorted from them (not recorded which). These receptors originate from a man aged 18 to 35 who had mild COVID-19 (a few samples of this study predate the infection). Cell type and time point are not known. The CDR3 runs from the conserved cysteine through the conserved F or W. A D gene is named only where the DNA matches it firmly. Clone size is given for some rows only: seen once, a few or many times, or a class if the clone is expanded.

V,size,J,D,CDR3,DNA
TRBV4-3,-,TRBJ2-7,-,CASSQGRDSSYEQYF,TGCGCCAGCAGCCAAGGGAGGGATAGCTCCTACGAGCAGTACTTC
TRBV6-2/TRBV6-3,-,TRBJ2-7,-,CASSYIRNEQYF,TGTGCCAGCAGTTACATACGGAACGAGCAGTACTTC
TRBV6-1,few,TRBJ2-6,-,CASSEQATGANVLTF,TGTGCCAGCAGTGAACAGGCCACTGGGGCCAACGTCCTGACTTTC
TRBV9,-,TRBJ1-6,TRBD1,CASRGTGWDSPLHF,TGTGCCAGCCGCGGGACAGGGTGGGATTCACCCCTCCACTTT
TRBV20-1,-,TRBJ2-2,TRBD1,CSARPGQTNTGELFF,TGCAGTGCTAGACCGGGACAGACGAACACCGGGGAGCTGTTTTTT
TRBV3-1,-,TRBJ2-7,-,CASSQANRDYEQYF,TGTGCCAGCAGCCAAGCTAACAGGGACTACGAGCAGTACTTC
TRBV24-1,few,TRBJ2-1,-,CATSVPGSDEQFF,TGTGCCACCAGTGTCCCAGGGTCTGATGAGCAGTTCTTC
TRBV5-4,-,TRBJ1-3,-,CASSSPGEGSSGNTIYF,TGTGCCAGCAGCTCCCCTGGAGAGGGATCATCTGGAAACACCATATATTTT
TRBV5-1,few,TRBJ2-2,TRBD2,CASKSSGGTNTGELFF,TGCGCCAGCAAATCTAGCGGGGGGACGAACACCGGGGAGCTGTTTTTT
TRBV12-3/TRBV12-4,few,TRBJ1-2,-,CASSLGSHSGYTF,TGTGCCAGCAGTTTGGGGAGTCACAGTGGCTACACCTTC
TRBV7-9,-,TRBJ2-2,TRBD2,CASSLAGLAGNTGELFF,TGTGCCAGCAGCTTAGCTGGTCTAGCGGGTAACACCGGGGAGCTGTTTTTT
TRBV6-4,medium-sized,TRBJ2-3,TRBD2,CASSDGLASTDTQYF,TGTGCCAGCAGTGACGGACTAGCTAGCACAGATACGCAGTATTTT
TRBV7-9,few,TRBJ1-2,-,CASSLREGAGYTF,TGTGCCAGCAGCTTACGAGAGGGCGCTGGCTACACCTTC
TRBV12-3/TRBV12-4,-,TRBJ2-1,TRBD2,CASSRGLAGDHEQFF,TGTGCCAGCAGTCGTGGACTAGCGGGGGACCATGAGCAGTTCTTC
TRBV6-5,few,TRBJ1-2,-,CASSFSGNNYGYTF,TGTGCCAGCAGTTTCTCCGGGAATAACTATGGCTACACCTTC
TRBV5-1,many,TRBJ2-3,TRBD2,CASSTSGGTDTQYF,TGTGCCAGCAGCACTAGCGGGGGGACAGATACGCAGTATTTT
TRBV10-3,-,TRBJ2-1,-,CAITRDPFYNEQFF,TGTGCCATCACAAGGGACCCCTTCTACAATGAGCAGTTCTTC
TRBV4-3,-,TRBJ1-2,TRBD1,CASSQDIPELGEGAPGYTF,TGCGCCAGCAGCCAAGATATCCCTGAGCTCGGTGAGGGGGCGCCTGGCTACACCTTC
TRBV7-2,-,TRBJ2-2,-,CASSSRKTNTGELFF,TGTGCCAGCAGTTCCCGGAAGACGAACACCGGGGAGCTGTTTTTT
TRBV12-3/TRBV12-4,few,TRBJ1-5,-,CASSLARDGSQPQHF,TGTGCCAGCAGTTTAGCCAGGGATGGTAGTCAGCCCCAGCATTTT
TRBV6-6,-,TRBJ1-5,-,CASRNNRNQPQHF,TGTGCCAGCAGGAACAATCGAAATCAGCCCCAGCATTTT
TRBV4-1,few,TRBJ2-3,TRBD1,CASSQADRGADTQYF,TGCGCCAGCAGCCAAGCGGACAGGGGCGCAGATACGCAGTATTTT
TRBV20-1,few,TRBJ2-3,-,CSASGSTDTQYF,TGCAGTGCCTCCGGTAGCACAGATACGCAGTATTTT
TRBV7-2,-,TRBJ2-1,-,CASSPPGARNEQFF,TGTGCCAGCAGCCCTCCGGGGGCGCGGAATGAGCAGTTCTTC
TRBV27,few,TRBJ2-5,-,CASIAGTQYF,TGTGCCAGCATAGCAGGGACCCAGTACTTC
TRBV5-1,-,TRBJ2-7,-,CASSPEPGYEQYF,TGCGCCAGCAGCCCAGAACCAGGATACGAGCAGTACTTC
TRBV12-3/TRBV12-4,-,TRBJ2-7,-,CASSLPWATYEQYF,TGTGCCAGCAGTTTACCTTGGGCAACCTACGAGCAGTACTTC
TRBV5-4,-,TRBJ2-7,TRBD1,CASSFGTGAEQYF,TGTGCCAGCAGCTTCGGGACAGGGGCCGAGCAGTACTTC
TRBV12-3/TRBV12-4,few,TRBJ2-7,-,CASSLYGPSYEQYF,TGTGCCAGCAGTTTATACGGGCCCTCCTACGAGCAGTACTTC
TRBV5-1,few,TRBJ2-5,TRBD1,CASSHDRARETQYF,TGCGCCAGCAGCCACGACAGGGCCCGGGAGACCCAGTACTTC
TRBV7-9,-,TRBJ2-4,-,CASSLGAGALLAKNIQYF,TGTGCCAGCAGCCTCGGGGCAGGCGCTCTCCTAGCCAAAAACATTCAGTACTTC
TRBV6-6,few,TRBJ2-7,-,CASRVNRGGSSYEQYF,TGTGCCAGCAGGGTTAACAGGGGAGGAAGCTCCTACGAGCAGTACTTC
TRBV20-1,few,TRBJ1-5,TRBD1,CSAKQGAGQPQHF,TGCAGTGCCAAACAGGGGGCGGGTCAGCCCCAGCATTTT
TRBV7-8,-,TRBJ1-2,-,CASSLEAGRFGYTF,TGTGCCAGCAGCTTAGAGGCAGGTCGCTTCGGCTACACCTTC
TRBV4-1,-,TRBJ1-5,-,CASSQAGQINQPQHF,TGCGCCAGCAGCCAAGCGGGACAAATCAATCAGCCCCAGCATTTT
TRBV12-3/TRBV12-4,-,TRBJ1-2,-,CASSKNRASYGYTF,TGTGCCAGCAGTAAGAACCGGGCAAGCTATGGCTACACCTTC
TRBV12-3/TRBV12-4,many,TRBJ1-1,-,CASSSLGDTEAFF,TGTGCCAGCAGTTCTCTCGGGGACACTGAAGCTTTCTTT